These 17 T cell receptor beta chains share one sample of origin, sequenced in a study of cytomegalovirus exposure and HLA in healthy donors. Libraries were prepared by immunoSEQ multiplex PCR; TCRdb keeps only in-frame clonotypes and omits some of them. The data contain about 180,000 clones, around 86% of them seen just once; the ten biggest clones take up 2.7%. Sequencing used PBMCs. All receptors derive from a young man in good health and CMV-seropositive.

V and J are TRBV6-5 and TRBJ1-1, with 7 bases aligning to TRBD1. The CDR3 is 13 amino acids. With V trimmed by 5 bases and J by 5 bases, 5 bases remained unmatched. Germline-derived CDR1 and CDR2 are MNHEY and SVGAGI. CDR3 protein: CASSRQGWTEAFF. The CDR3 DNA follows: TGTGCCAGCAGTCGACAGGGCTGGACTGAAGCTTTCTTT.

The sample holds a few counts of this clone. The V and J genes are TRBV18 and TRBJ1-2; TRBD1 might be the D (5 bases). Germline loops: CDR1 KGHSH, CDR2 LQKENI. CDR3 length equals 13 residues. Trimming removed 3 bases from V and 9 bases from J, with 14 bases in between. CDR3 bases: TGTGCCAGCTCACCCGACCCAGGGTTTAGCTACACCTTC. This gives the protein CASSPDPGFSYTF.

The chain has TRBV4-3 and TRBJ1-2; 7 bases fit TRBD1. The J segment lost 4 bases and the V segment lost 0 bases, leaving 5 bases of the junction unmatched. Germline V gene lookup returns CDR1 LGHNA and CDR2 YSLEER. The CDR3 runs 15 residues. The CDR3 DNA reads TGCGCCAGCAGCCAAGATGGGACAGACCCCTATGGCTACACCTTC. Its protein product is CASSQDGTDPYGYTF.

The rearrangement uses TRBV7-2 and TRBJ2-7; TRBD2 agrees at 8 bases. V shed 5 bases and J 3 bases; nucleotides not matched to a gene: 9. This CDR3 has 15 residues. In germline, CDR1 is SGHTA, CDR2 FQGNSA. The CDR3 loop reads CASSLTTSEIYEQYF. The CDR3 coding sequence is TGTGCCAGCAGCCTTACGACTAGCGAAATCTACGAGCAGTACTTC.

V is TRBV4-2 and J is TRBJ1-1; perhaps TRBD1 as D (5 bases). CDR1 and CDR2 (germline): LGHNA, YNFKEQ. The CDR3 contains 15 residues. The V end was cut by 0 bases, the J end by 1 base, with 9 bases between. DNA of the CDR3: TGTGCCAGCAGCCAAGATGGGGGGGGGAACACTGAAGCTTTCTTT. This translates into CASSQDGGGNTEAFF.

The V gene is TRBV5-8, the J gene TRBJ1-2; 8 positions match TRBD1. CDR1 and CDR2 (germline): SGHTS, YDEGEE. J gave up 2 bases and V 4 bases, and 4 bases lay outside the gene matches. This CDR3 is built from 14 residues. In DNA, the CDR3 is TGTGCCAGCAGCGCGGACAGGGAGAACTATGGCTACACCTTC. It encodes CASSADRENYGYTF.

This chain uses TRBV2 with TRBJ2-3, with 11 bases fitting TRBD2. The germline gives CDR1 SNHLY, CDR2 FYNNEI. This CDR3 contains 13 residues. Trimming removed 7 bases from V and 5 bases from J; junction bases left unmatched: 2. CDR3 residues: CASIGTSGDTQYF. CDR3 in DNA: TGTGCCAGCATCGGGACTAGCGGAGATACGCAGTATTTT.

V is TRBV28 and J is TRBJ2-3; 10 bases fit TRBD2. The CDR3 extends over 15 amino acids. With V trimmed by 4 bases and J by 4 bases, 5 bases remained unmatched. From germline, CDR1 is MDHEN and CDR2 SYDVKM. CDR3 bases: TGTGCCAGCAGTTCCCCTAGCGGGAGCGCAGATACGCAGTATTTT. This codes for CASSSPSGSADTQYF.

CDR3 nucleotides: TGTGCCAGCAGAAAAGAAGGGAGGGGCGGGAACACTGAAGCTTTCTTT. Protein sequence: CASRKEGRGGNTEAFF. The rearrangement links TRBV6-6 to TRBJ1-1; weak D call: TRBD1 (5 bases). There are 16 residues in the CDR3. V dropped 6 bases and J dropped 1 base, with 18 bases sitting between them. Looked up from germline, CDR1 is MNHNY and CDR2 is SVGAGI (reference sequence).

The rearrangement joins TRBV4-1 to TRBJ1-2; possibly TRBD1 for D (5 bases). CDR1 and CDR2 (germline): MGHRA, YSYEKL. The CDR3 length is 15 residues. Trimming took off 1 base at V and 6 bases at J, with 15 bases between the two ends. CDR3 nucleotide sequence: TGCGCCAGCAGCCAAGTGCCAGTAAAAGGGGATGGCTACACCTTC. Translated: CASSQVPVKGDGYTF.

V usage is TRBV6-5 and J usage is TRBJ1-1, with 8 bases lining up with TRBD1. The length of the CDR3 is 14 residues. V trimming: 0 bases; J trimming: 5 bases; junction bases outside the gene matches: 2. The germline gives CDR1 MNHEY, CDR2 SVGAGI. CDR3 nucleotides: TGTGCCAGCAGTTACTCGCAGGGGGCTACTGAAGCTTTCTTT. It codes for CASSYSQGATEAFF.

The chain carries TRBV4-3 and TRBJ2-2; TRBD2 matches 8 bases. V lost 1 base, J lost 1 base, and 5 bases stayed unmatched. The CDR3 spans 17 residues. Germline V lookup: CDR1 LGHNA, CDR2 YSLEER. Here the CDR3 DNA reads TGCGCCAGCAGCCAAGTGGAGCTAGCGGGGAACACCGGGGAGCTGTTTTTT. Translation gives CASSQVELAGNTGELFF.

V and J are TRBV7-9 and TRBJ1-3; D uncertain. V lost 3 bases and J lost 3, with 9 bases in between. The germline V gene encodes CDR1 SEHNR and CDR2 FQNEAQ (reference sequence). The CDR3 sequence is 14 residues long. CDR3 in amino acids: CASSFPGGGNTIYF. In nucleotides, the CDR3 is TGTGCCAGCAGCTTCCCGGGAGGTGGAAACACCATATATTTT.

A remark on this clone: This CDR3 is also generated by other DNA sequences in the sample. The chain carries TRBV5-1 and TRBJ2-5; 8 bases match TRBD2. Germline values: CDR1 SGHRS, CDR2 YFSETQ. The trim removed 0 bases at V and 5 bases at J, leaving 3 bases unmatched. The CDR3 contains 14 residues. For the CDR3, the DNA is TGCGCCAGCAGCTTGGACCGCGGGGGGGAGACCCAGTACTTC. Protein sequence: CASSLDRGGETQYF.

The chain links TRBV11-2 to TRBJ1-1, with no clear D. The CDR3 extends over 14 amino acids. The germline V and J ends were trimmed by 3 bases and 4 bases, with 12 bases remaining between them. The germline CDR1 and CDR2 sequences are SGHAT and FQNNGV. The CDR3 is CASSFSEAGTEAFF. The DNA of the CDR3 is TGTGCCAGCAGCTTTTCCGAGGCCGGCACTGAAGCTTTCTTT. Based on the CDR3 plus reference TRBV11-2 and TRBJ1-1, the full variable domain is EAGVAQSPRYKIIEKRQSVAFWCNPISGHATLYWYQQILGQGPKLLIQFQNNGVVDDSQLPKDRFSAERLKGVDSTLKIQPAKLEDSAVYLCASSFSEAGTEAFFGQGTRLTVV.

The chain is built from TRBV12-5 and TRBJ1-2; TRBD1 matches 8 bases. This CDR3 spans 13 amino acids. Losses at the gene ends were 2 bases for V and 5 bases for J; bases not matched to a gene: 1. Germline V gene lookup returns CDR1 LGHNT and CDR2 FRNRAP. The CDR3 bases are TGTGCTAGTGGTTTGACAGGGGGGTATGGCTACACCTTC. Translating it yields CASGLTGGYGYTF.

In the case of this clone: The same CDR3 is also encoded by other DNA sequences in this sample. The chain uses TRBV7-2 and TRBJ1-6; 8 bases match TRBD1. This CDR3 region has 14 residues. Germline CDR1 reads SGHTA; CDR2 reads FQGNSA. Germline trimming cut 5 bases from V and 5 bases from J; bases unmatched to any gene: 2. This chain's CDR3 is CASSPTGDNSPLHF. In nucleotides, the CDR3 is TGTGCCAGCAGCCCGACAGGGGATAATTCACCCCTCCACTTT.